These 6 T cell receptor beta chains were all obtained from the same sample, sequenced in a study of T cells after yellow fever vaccination. TCRdb redid the calling of the 5' RACE reads with MiXCR, one entry per CDR3 protein. In the table there are about 210,000 distinct CDR3 sequences, more than 3% of which are singletons. Sequenced here: CD4+ T cells sorted from PBMCs, sampled 10 days after the yellow fever booster vaccination. The receptors originated from a man between 18 and 29 years old who received the YFV17D yellow fever vaccine.

The chain carries TRBV6-6 and TRBJ1-3; 7 bases agree with TRBD1. The germline gives CDR1 MNHNY, CDR2 SVGAGI (reference sequence). The CDR3 contains 16 residues. J gave up 0 bases and V 5 bases, and 7 bases lay outside the gene matches. The CDR3 loop is CASSPGQVLSGNTIYF. CDR3 DNA sequence: TGTGCCAGCAGTCCCGGACAGGTTCTCTCTGGAAACACCATATATTTT.

This clonotype was found many times. The gene calls are TRBV18 and TRBJ2-3; 7 positions agree with TRBD2. Losses at the gene ends were 6 bases for V and 3 bases for J; bases not matched to a gene: 9. CDR3 length equals 15 residues. Germline V lookup: CDR1 KGHSH, CDR2 LQKENI. Here the CDR3 DNA reads TGTGCCAGCTCCCCTTTGGCGGGGGAGACAGATACGCAGTATTTT. Protein: CASSPLAGETDTQYF. The variable domain in full, completed from reference TRBV18 and TRBJ2-3, reads NAGVMQNPRHLVRRRGQEARLRCSPMKGHSHVYWYRQLPEEGLKFMVYLQKENIIDESGMPKERFSAEFPKEGPSILRIQQVVRGDSAAYFCASSPLAGETDTQYFGPGTRLTVL.

V gene TRBV18 combines with J gene TRBJ2-1, with unresolved D. V dropped 5 bases and J dropped 6 bases, with 14 bases sitting between them. This CDR3 region has 14 residues. The germline gives CDR1 KGHSH, CDR2 LQKENI. The CDR3 nucleotides are TGTGCCAGCTCATTGTCAGAGATAATCAATGAGCAGTTCTTC. It translates to CASSLSEIINEQFF.

This clonotype has a count of ten or more. The gene calls are TRBV5-1 and TRBJ1-1; unclear D gene. CDR3 length equals 14 residues. V was trimmed by 0 bases and J by 1 base, leaving 7 bases between them. The germline V gene has CDR1 SGHRS and CDR2 YFSETQ. Here the CDR3 reads CASSLEPTNTEAFF. For the CDR3, the DNA is TGCGCCAGCAGCTTGGAACCGACGAACACTGAAGCTTTCTTT.

This clonotype was recorded many times. The CDR3 spells CASSFGGSDTQYF. Here the CDR3 DNA reads TGTGCCAGCAGCTTCGGGGGATCAGATACGCAGTATTTT. The chain is built from TRBV7-6 and TRBJ2-3; D is perhaps TRBD2 (6 bases). The V and J ends lost 3 bases and 4 bases respectively, with 8 bases between them. CDR1 and CDR2 (germline): SGHVS, FNYEAQ. CDR3 length: 13 residues.

The V gene is TRBV19, the J gene TRBJ1-5; 11 bases fit TRBD1. CDR1 is LNHDA and CDR2 is SQIVND in the germline V gene (reference sequence). Trimming took 5 bases from V and 6 from J; bases not matched to a gene: 9. The CDR3 is made up of 16 amino acids. The CDR3 DNA reads TGTGCCAGTAGTGTCCCCGGGACAGGGGGGATTCAGCCCCAGCATTTT. It codes for CASSVPGTGGIQPQHF.